This T cell receptor beta chain was identified during a study of neoadjuvant nivolumab and ipilimumab in lung cancer. At the level of the study: Patients got nivolumab 3 mg/kg on days 1, 15 and 29; combination added ipilimumab 1 mg/kg day 1.

Trimming removed 0 bases at V and 2 bases at J, with 6 bases between. In germline, CDR1 is SGHRS, CDR2 YFSETQ. The CDR3 is 13 residues long. On this clone itself: Its target is not known.

The repertoire was sequenced with immunoSEQ multiplex PCR; TCRdb's copy has only in-frame clones and lacks some. The table includes 25,000 to 30,000 clones, 75% to 85% detected once. The study's findings and limits: TCR clonality did not significantly correlate with pathologic tumor regression. From pretherapy to surgery, tumor richness and clonality rose with dual therapy. Blood richness before therapy tracked richness in tumors resected after neoadjuvant therapy.

Material: tumor tissue, obtained after neoadjuvant nivolumab, alone or with ipilimumab, at or shortly before surgery. The J gene is TRBJ2-7, the V gene TRBV5-1; D remains ambiguous. This receptor was identified in an adult with non-small cell lung cancer. In DNA form, the CDR3 reads TGCGCCAGCAGCTTGGGCAGTACCTACGAGCAGTACTTC. Translated, it gives CASSLGSTYEQYF. The complete variable domain, with remaining parts taken from reference TRBV5-1 and TRBJ2-7, reads KAGVTQTPRYLIKTRGQQVTLSCSPISGHRSVSWYQQTPGQGLQFLFEYFSETQRNKGNFPGRFSGRQFSNSRSEMNVSTLELGDSALYLCASSLGSTYEQYFGPGTRLTVT.